Listed below are T cell receptor beta chains from one sample, sequenced in a study of blood T cell repertoires in COVID-19. Only in-frame clones appear in the TCRdb table, and some are missing; sequencing was by immunoSEQ multiplex PCR. The data show 35,000 to 45,000 clones, about nine tenths seen once. Sample: peripheral blood. These receptors came from a human donor in a cohort sampled during active COVID-19. CDR3s include the opening cysteine and the closing phenylalanine or tryptophan. The order of the fields is D gene, clone size, J gene, V gene, CDR3 protein, CDR3 DNA. D genes are given only for firm matches. Clone size is not always given. Where it is, it says once, few, many or a class for expanded clones.

d_call: .; clone_size: .; j_call: TRBJ1-3; v_call: TRBV28; cdr3_aa: CASWARESGNTIYF; cdr3_nt: TGTGCCAGTTGGGCGAGAGAGTCTGGAAACACCATATATTTT
d_call: TRBD1; clone_size: .; j_call: TRBJ2-7; v_call: TRBV3-1/TRBV3-2; cdr3_aa: CASSQGQGPYEQYF; cdr3_nt: TGTGCCAGCAGCCAAGGACAGGGGCCCTACGAGCAGTACTTC
d_call: .; clone_size: .; j_call: TRBJ2-7; v_call: TRBV6-4; cdr3_aa: CASSDSRVPHEQYF; cdr3_nt: TGTGCCAGCAGTGACTCGAGGGTCCCCCACGAGCAGTACTTC
d_call: .; clone_size: few; j_call: TRBJ1-5; v_call: TRBV11-2; cdr3_aa: CASSLGPSQPQHF; cdr3_nt: TGTGCCAGCAGCTTAGGTCCGTCTCAGCCCCAGCATTTT
d_call: TRBD1; clone_size: few; j_call: TRBJ1-2; v_call: TRBV5-8; cdr3_aa: CARLTRDRGTYGYTF; cdr3_nt: TGTGCCAGGCTAACCCGGGACAGGGGGACCTATGGCTACACCTTC
d_call: TRBD1; clone_size: .; j_call: TRBJ1-1; v_call: TRBV19; cdr3_aa: CASTSRDRPYTEAFF; cdr3_nt: TGTGCCAGTACCTCCCGGGACAGACCTTACACTGAAGCTTTCTTT
d_call: .; clone_size: .; j_call: TRBJ1-2; v_call: TRBV28; cdr3_aa: CASSPGQRANYGYTF; cdr3_nt: TGTGCCAGCAGTCCAGGACAGAGAGCTAACTATGGCTACACCTTC
d_call: .; clone_size: .; j_call: TRBJ1-5; v_call: TRBV27; cdr3_aa: CASSLQGPGQPQHF; cdr3_nt: TGTGCCAGCAGCCTTCAGGGGCCGGGTCAGCCCCAGCATTTT
d_call: .; clone_size: .; j_call: TRBJ2-1; v_call: TRBV7-2; cdr3_aa: CASSLKGEDNEQFF; cdr3_nt: TGTGCCAGCAGCTTAAAGGGGGAAGACAATGAGCAGTTCTTC
d_call: TRBD1; clone_size: once; j_call: TRBJ1-1; v_call: TRBV6-6; cdr3_aa: CASIFQGVRNTEAFF; cdr3_nt: TGTGCCAGCATCTTTCAGGGGGTAAGGAACACTGAAGCTTTCTTT
d_call: TRBD1; clone_size: .; j_call: TRBJ1-2; v_call: TRBV5-6; cdr3_aa: CASNLQGLLGGYTF; cdr3_nt: TGTGCCAGCAATCTACAGGGGCTTTTGGGTGGCTACACCTTC
d_call: TRBD1; clone_size: .; j_call: TRBJ2-4; v_call: TRBV18; cdr3_aa: CASSPPGTGVGKNIQYF; cdr3_nt: TGTGCCAGCTCACCACCCGGGACAGGGGTCGGAAAAAACATTCAGTACTTC
d_call: .; clone_size: .; j_call: TRBJ1-2; v_call: TRBV28; cdr3_aa: CASSPGQKNGYTF; cdr3_nt: TGTGCCAGCAGCCCTGGACAGAAGAATGGCTACACCTTC
d_call: .; clone_size: .; j_call: TRBJ2-5; v_call: TRBV9; cdr3_aa: CASSVGSDQETQYF; cdr3_nt: TGTGCCAGCAGCGTAGGTAGCGACCAAGAGACCCAGTACTTC
d_call: TRBD1; clone_size: .; j_call: TRBJ1-2; v_call: TRBV6-5; cdr3_aa: CASTRGDRGGYTF; cdr3_nt: TGTGCCAGCACACGAGGGGACAGGGGTGGCTACACCTTC
d_call: .; clone_size: .; j_call: TRBJ2-6; v_call: TRBV7-2; cdr3_aa: CASSPTEAPPTF; cdr3_nt: TGTGCCAGCAGCCCCACCGAGGCGCCTCCGACTTTC
d_call: .; clone_size: .; j_call: TRBJ1-5; v_call: TRBV6-5; cdr3_aa: CASSYGRDQPQHF; cdr3_nt: TGTGCCAGCAGTTACGGGCGCGATCAGCCCCAGCATTTT
d_call: TRBD2; clone_size: .; j_call: TRBJ2-1; v_call: TRBV5-1; cdr3_aa: CASSLKAGVDYNEQFF; cdr3_nt: TGCGCCAGCAGCTTGAAGGCGGGAGTAGACTACAATGAGCAGTTCTTC
d_call: TRBD2; clone_size: .; j_call: TRBJ2-3; v_call: TRBV19; cdr3_aa: CASSTPGGVTDTQYF; cdr3_nt: TGTGCCAGTAGTACACCGGGAGGGGTGACAGATACGCAGTATTTT
d_call: TRBD1; clone_size: .; j_call: TRBJ1-5; v_call: TRBV19; cdr3_aa: CASSPHRGSNQPQHF; cdr3_nt: TGTGCCAGTAGTCCACACAGGGGGAGCAATCAGCCCCAGCATTTT
d_call: TRBD1; clone_size: once; j_call: TRBJ2-7; v_call: TRBV15; cdr3_aa: CATSRDREQGATGEQYF; cdr3_nt: TGTGCCACCAGCAGAGATCGGGAACAGGGGGCCACGGGCGAGCAGTACTTC
d_call: .; clone_size: .; j_call: TRBJ1-3; v_call: TRBV12-3/TRBV12-4; cdr3_aa: CASSPSNAGTIYF; cdr3_nt: TGTGCCAGCAGTCCGTCGAACGCAGGCACCATATATTTT
d_call: .; clone_size: .; j_call: TRBJ1-2; v_call: TRBV6-5; cdr3_aa: CASVSSPQVSYGYTF; cdr3_nt: TGTGCCAGCGTCTCTTCGCCGCAGGTTAGCTATGGCTACACCTTC
d_call: .; clone_size: .; j_call: TRBJ1-2; v_call: TRBV6-6; cdr3_aa: CASTTGPSF; cdr3_nt: TGTGCCAGCACAACAGGGCCATCCTTC
d_call: .; clone_size: .; j_call: TRBJ1-4; v_call: TRBV27; cdr3_aa: CATGSRANEKLFF; cdr3_nt: TGTGCCACCGGGAGTCGAGCTAATGAAAAACTGTTTTTT
d_call: .; clone_size: .; j_call: TRBJ1-1; v_call: TRBV3-1/TRBV3-2; cdr3_aa: CASSQGTVISEAFF; cdr3_nt: TGTGCCAGCAGCCAAGGGACAGTAATCTCTGAAGCTTTCTTT
d_call: TRBD2; clone_size: once; j_call: TRBJ2-5; v_call: TRBV4-1; cdr3_aa: CASSQEEGSGSSHQETQYF; cdr3_nt: TGCGCCAGCAGCCAAGAGGAAGGTAGCGGGAGCAGTCATCAAGAGACCCAGTACTTC
d_call: .; clone_size: .; j_call: TRBJ2-7; v_call: TRBV7-9; cdr3_aa: CASSLVGAVYEQYF; cdr3_nt: TGTGCCAGCAGTCTAGTGGGGGCCGTCTACGAGCAGTACTTC
d_call: TRBD2; clone_size: few; j_call: TRBJ2-7; v_call: TRBV7-9; cdr3_aa: CASSATSGRAHEQYF; cdr3_nt: TGTGCCAGCAGCGCTACTAGCGGGAGGGCCCACGAGCAGTACTTC
d_call: .; clone_size: .; j_call: TRBJ2-6; v_call: TRBV10-3; cdr3_aa: CAIPTGSGANVLTF; cdr3_nt: TGTGCCATCCCGACAGGTAGTGGGGCCAACGTCCTGACTTTC
d_call: TRBD2; clone_size: .; j_call: TRBJ2-1; v_call: TRBV27; cdr3_aa: CASSLWGLANEQFF; cdr3_nt: TGTGCCAGCAGTTTATGGGGACTAGCAAATGAGCAGTTCTTC
d_call: TRBD1; clone_size: .; j_call: TRBJ2-5; v_call: TRBV30; cdr3_aa: CAWSMGQSQETQYF; cdr3_nt: TGTGCCTGGAGTATGGGACAGTCCCAAGAGACCCAGTACTTC
d_call: TRBD1; clone_size: .; j_call: TRBJ2-5; v_call: TRBV6-6; cdr3_aa: CASSASGGQETQYF; cdr3_nt: TGTGCCAGCAGTGCTTCAGGGGGCCAAGAGACCCAGTACTTC
d_call: .; clone_size: .; j_call: TRBJ2-7; v_call: TRBV29-1; cdr3_aa: CSVAQGFSIYEQYF; cdr3_nt: TGCAGCGTTGCGCAGGGATTTTCCATATACGAGCAGTACTTC
d_call: .; clone_size: few; j_call: TRBJ1-6; v_call: TRBV5-1; cdr3_aa: CASSLRVPDSGGSPLHF; cdr3_nt: TGCGCCAGCAGCTTGAGGGTGCCGGACAGCGGGGGATCACCCCTCCACTTT
d_call: .; clone_size: once; j_call: TRBJ1-2; v_call: TRBV12-1; cdr3_aa: CASSRSGGQGGVGYTF; cdr3_nt: TGTGCCAGCAGCCGAAGTGGTGGGCAGGGAGGAGTCGGCTACACCTTC
d_call: TRBD1; clone_size: .; j_call: TRBJ1-5; v_call: TRBV12-3/TRBV12-4; cdr3_aa: CASRGTGVQPQHF; cdr3_nt: TGTGCCAGCAGGGGAACAGGGGTCCAGCCCCAGCATTTT
d_call: .; clone_size: .; j_call: TRBJ1-1; v_call: TRBV7-2; cdr3_aa: CASSLRRLNTEAFF; cdr3_nt: TGTGCCAGCAGCTTAAGGAGATTGAACACTGAAGCTTTCTTT
d_call: .; clone_size: once; j_call: TRBJ1-1; v_call: TRBV11-2; cdr3_aa: CASSLYLGGTEAFF; cdr3_nt: TGTGCCAGCAGCTTATATCTGGGAGGGACTGAAGCTTTCTTT
d_call: .; clone_size: .; j_call: TRBJ2-5; v_call: TRBV3-1/TRBV3-2; cdr3_aa: CATRGSETQYF; cdr3_nt: TGTGCTACCAGGGGATCGGAGACCCAGTACTTC
d_call: TRBD2; clone_size: .; j_call: TRBJ2-5; v_call: TRBV11-2; cdr3_aa: CASNPRGSQETQYF; cdr3_nt: TGTGCCAGCAATCCCCGCGGGAGCCAAGAGACCCAGTACTTC
d_call: .; clone_size: .; j_call: TRBJ2-2; v_call: TRBV13; cdr3_aa: CASSLGLGIGELFF; cdr3_nt: TGTGCCAGCAGCTTAGGCCTAGGTATCGGGGAGCTGTTTTTT
d_call: TRBD2; clone_size: .; j_call: TRBJ2-1; v_call: TRBV2; cdr3_aa: CASGLAGGQFF; cdr3_nt: TGTGCCAGCGGCCTAGCGGGAGGGCAGTTCTTC
d_call: .; clone_size: .; j_call: TRBJ2-3; v_call: TRBV6-2/TRBV6-3; cdr3_aa: CASSYSLADTQYF; cdr3_nt: TGTGCCAGCAGTTACTCCCTAGCGGATACGCAGTATTTT
d_call: .; clone_size: once; j_call: TRBJ1-6; v_call: TRBV6-6; cdr3_aa: CASTSFSPLHF; cdr3_nt: TGTGCCAGCACCTCCTTTTCACCCCTCCACTTT
d_call: TRBD1; clone_size: .; j_call: TRBJ1-6; v_call: TRBV2; cdr3_aa: CASRDRGPRVMNSPLHF; cdr3_nt: TGTGCCAGCAGGGACAGGGGGCCCAGGGTTATGAATTCACCCCTCCACTTT
d_call: TRBD1; clone_size: .; j_call: TRBJ1-5; v_call: TRBV7-2; cdr3_aa: CASSTYRGGNQPQHF; cdr3_nt: TGTGCCAGCAGCACTTACAGGGGAGGCAATCAGCCCCAGCATTTT
d_call: .; clone_size: .; j_call: TRBJ2-1; v_call: TRBV4-1; cdr3_aa: CASSQDRDTDNEQFF; cdr3_nt: TGCGCCAGCAGCCAAGACAGGGACACCGACAATGAGCAGTTCTTC
d_call: .; clone_size: .; j_call: TRBJ2-1; v_call: TRBV3-1/TRBV3-2; cdr3_aa: CASSPTDSSYNEQFF; cdr3_nt: TGTGCCAGCAGCCCGACTGACAGCTCCTACAATGAGCAGTTCTTC
d_call: TRBD1; clone_size: .; j_call: TRBJ1-4; v_call: TRBV30; cdr3_aa: CAWTRGQPNEKLFF; cdr3_nt: TGTGCCTGGACTAGGGGACAGCCCAATGAAAAACTGTTTTTT
d_call: TRBD1; clone_size: .; j_call: TRBJ2-2; v_call: TRBV29-1; cdr3_aa: CSIRTGTANTGELFF; cdr3_nt: TGCAGCATCCGGACAGGGACAGCGAACACCGGGGAGCTGTTTTTT
d_call: .; clone_size: .; j_call: TRBJ2-7; v_call: TRBV6-5; cdr3_aa: CASSYGQAAYEQYF; cdr3_nt: TGTGCCAGCAGTTACGGTCAGGCCGCTTACGAGCAGTACTTC
d_call: .; clone_size: .; j_call: TRBJ2-2; v_call: TRBV18; cdr3_aa: CASSPQGPNTGELFF; cdr3_nt: TGTGCCAGCTCACCACAGGGGCCTAACACCGGGGAGCTGTTTTTT
d_call: .; clone_size: .; j_call: TRBJ2-3; v_call: TRBV12-5; cdr3_aa: CASGFDIYTQYF; cdr3_nt: TGTGCTAGTGGTTTCGACATTTATACGCAGTATTTT
d_call: TRBD1; clone_size: .; j_call: TRBJ1-6; v_call: TRBV28; cdr3_aa: CASNGDRGLSPLHF; cdr3_nt: TGTGCCAGCAATGGGGACAGGGGGCTGTCACCCCTCCACTTT
d_call: TRBD1; clone_size: few; j_call: TRBJ1-5; v_call: TRBV27; cdr3_aa: CASSSTGGGNQPQHF; cdr3_nt: TGTGCCAGCAGTTCGACAGGGGGCGGCAATCAGCCCCAGCATTTT
d_call: TRBD1; clone_size: .; j_call: TRBJ2-5; v_call: TRBV7-9; cdr3_aa: CASSVTGGGLETQYF; cdr3_nt: TGTGCCAGCAGCGTGACAGGGGGCGGTTTAGAGACCCAGTACTTC
d_call: .; clone_size: .; j_call: TRBJ1-1; v_call: TRBV6-4; cdr3_aa: CASSRQGTNTEAFF; cdr3_nt: TGTGCCAGCAGTAGGCAGGGGACGAACACTGAAGCTTTCTTT
d_call: TRBD2; clone_size: .; j_call: TRBJ2-7; v_call: TRBV7-2; cdr3_aa: CASSFSGIPGYEQYF; cdr3_nt: TGTGCCAGCAGCTTCAGCGGGATTCCGGGCTACGAGCAGTACTTC
d_call: TRBD2; clone_size: .; j_call: TRBJ2-7; v_call: TRBV6-5; cdr3_aa: CASSYSRGGSYEQYF; cdr3_nt: TGTGCCAGCAGTTACTCGCGCGGGGGCTCCTACGAGCAGTACTTC